This is a list of T cell receptor beta chains from one sample in a study of vaccination effects on CD4 cells after COVID-19. Profiled with immunoSEQ multiplex PCR; TCRdb holds only in-frame clones, not every one. The sample lists tens of thousands of clones; less than 80% were seen once. No antigen is known for these receptors. This specimen was CD4+ T cells from PBMCs cultured without peptide, taken after COVID-19 vaccination. These receptors all come from a human donor who received a COVID-19 vaccine. Both conserved end residues are part of each CDR3. Each record gives: J gene, clone size, V gene, D gene, CDR3 length, CDR3 DNA, CDR3 protein. D genes are given only for firm matches. Where a row states a size, it is once, few, many or the class of an expanded clone; other rows omit it.

J gene: TRBJ1-3
clone size: -
V gene: TRBV5-4
D gene: -
CDR3 length: 15
CDR3 DNA: TGTGCCAGCAGCCAAGCGACAGGATATGGAAACACCATATATTTT
CDR3 protein: CASSQATGYGNTIYF

J gene: TRBJ2-3
clone size: -
V gene: TRBV18
D gene: -
CDR3 length: 15
CDR3 DNA: TGTGCCAGCTCACCAGCGGGGCTCCGCACAGATACGCAGTATTTT
CDR3 protein: CASSPAGLRTDTQYF

J gene: TRBJ1-4
clone size: -
V gene: TRBV2
D gene: -
CDR3 length: 15
CDR3 DNA: TGTGCCAGCAGCACTACAGGGTCGACTGGTGAAAAACTGTTTTTT
CDR3 protein: CASSTTGSTGEKLFF

J gene: TRBJ2-1
clone size: -
V gene: TRBV11-2
D gene: TRBD1
CDR3 length: 15
CDR3 DNA: TGTGCCAGCATCAGGGGACAGGGGTCCTACAATGAGCAGTTCTTC
CDR3 protein: CASIRGQGSYNEQFF

J gene: TRBJ1-1
clone size: -
V gene: TRBV28
D gene: TRBD1
CDR3 length: 14
CDR3 DNA: TGTGCCAGCAGGTCCGCAGGGGGAAGCACTGAAGCTTTCTTT
CDR3 protein: CASRSAGGSTEAFF

J gene: TRBJ2-5
clone size: -
V gene: TRBV19
D gene: -
CDR3 length: 13
CDR3 DNA: TGTGCCAGTACCCCGGGGCGCCAAGAGACCCAGTACTTC
CDR3 protein: CASTPGRQETQYF

J gene: TRBJ1-1
clone size: -
V gene: TRBV6-6
D gene: -
CDR3 length: 11
CDR3 DNA: TGTGCCAGCAGGGAAATGGGTGAAGCTTTCTTT
CDR3 protein: CASREMGEAFF

J gene: TRBJ1-2
clone size: -
V gene: TRBV7-2
D gene: TRBD1
CDR3 length: 14
CDR3 DNA: TGTGCCAGCAGCTTAGAAAGGACAGGCTATGGCTACACCTTC
CDR3 protein: CASSLERTGYGYTF

J gene: TRBJ1-1
clone size: few
V gene: TRBV6-6
D gene: -
CDR3 length: 12
CDR3 DNA: TGTGCCAGCAGGAGGATGAACACTGAAGCTTTCTTT
CDR3 protein: CASRRMNTEAFF

J gene: TRBJ1-5
clone size: -
V gene: TRBV12-3/TRBV12-4
D gene: -
CDR3 length: 13
CDR3 DNA: TGTGCCAGCAGTTTAATTGTTCGCCAGCCCCAGCATTTT
CDR3 protein: CASSLIVRQPQHF